In this sample, the clone carrying this TCR beta chain turned up once. Antigen: not known. This CDR3 contains 15 residues. V dropped 5 bases and J dropped 4 bases, with 15 bases sitting between them. CDR1 SEHNR and CDR2 FQNEAQ come from the germline V gene (reference sequence). This entry is derived from a study of cytomegalovirus exposure and HLA in healthy donors. The study ran its PCR with 60 Vbeta and 13 Jbeta primers. In the original analysis: In a later analysis, the count reached some 73 million unique TCR beta chains, with 8.5 million to 14 million shared. TCRdb keeps only in-frame clones here, not all; method: immunoSEQ multiplex PCR. That table furnishes V, J and clone size, whereas the DNA furnished D and trimming. The sample has about 160,000 clones; roughly 70% are singletons. General study findings and limits: V segments that were indistinguishable, TRBV6-2 and TRBV6-3 among them, were omitted from analysis.

The origin of this receptor is a woman in her forties or fifties in good health and CMV-seropositive. The chain is built from TRBV7-9 and TRBJ1-5; D unclear. Sequences were obtained from PBMCs. The CDR3 nucleotides are TGTGCCAGCAGCGTCGGCTCAGGAGGTAATCAGCCCCAGCATTTT. It encodes CASSVGSGGNQPQHF.